This T cell receptor beta chain was observed in a study of T cells in Graves' hyperthyroidism and ophthalmopathy. This clonotype showed up many times. This CDR3 comprises 13 residues. Germline V CDR1 and CDR2: MNHNS, SASEGT. V gave up 6 bases and J gave up 6 bases; unmatched junction bases: 5. TCR beta CDR3 regions were amplified from RNA. The HTBI primer set drove a first-round RT-PCR of the TCR CDR3. TCRdb independently ran MiXCR on the multiplex PCR reads; one entry per CDR3 protein. The sample has about 720,000 distinct CDR3 sequences; approximately 16% are singletons. Sequencing was performed on blood. This TCR came from a man aged 18 to 30 with Graves' hyperthyroidism. The chain is built from TRBV6-1 and TRBJ2-3; the match to TRBD2 covers 8 bases. The CDR3 nucleotides are TGTGCCAGCAGGGCTAGCGGGTACGATACGCAGTATTTT. It codes for CASRASGYDTQYF.